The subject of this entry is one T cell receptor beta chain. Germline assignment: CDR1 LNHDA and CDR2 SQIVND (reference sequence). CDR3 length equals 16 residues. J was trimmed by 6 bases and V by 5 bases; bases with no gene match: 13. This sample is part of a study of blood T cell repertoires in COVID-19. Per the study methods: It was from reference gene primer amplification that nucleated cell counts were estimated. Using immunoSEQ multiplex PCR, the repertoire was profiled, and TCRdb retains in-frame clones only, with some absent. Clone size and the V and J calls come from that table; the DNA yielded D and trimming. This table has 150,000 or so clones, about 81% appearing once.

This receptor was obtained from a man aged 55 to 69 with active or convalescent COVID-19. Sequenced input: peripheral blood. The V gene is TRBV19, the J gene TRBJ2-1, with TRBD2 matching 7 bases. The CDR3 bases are TGTGCCAGTAGTGTACTAGCGCCCCGAGGGATCAATGAGCAGTTCTTC. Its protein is CASSVLAPRGINEQFF.